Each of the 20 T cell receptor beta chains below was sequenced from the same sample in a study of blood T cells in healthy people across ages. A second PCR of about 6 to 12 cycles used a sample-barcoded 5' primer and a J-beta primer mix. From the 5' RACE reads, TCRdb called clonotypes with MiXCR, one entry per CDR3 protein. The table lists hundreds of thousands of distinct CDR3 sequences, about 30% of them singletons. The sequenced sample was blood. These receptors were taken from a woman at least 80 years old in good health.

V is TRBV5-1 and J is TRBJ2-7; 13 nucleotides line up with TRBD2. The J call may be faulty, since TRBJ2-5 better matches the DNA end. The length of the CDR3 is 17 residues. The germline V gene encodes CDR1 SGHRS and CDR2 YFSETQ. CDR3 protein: CASSSNLRLAGGETQYF. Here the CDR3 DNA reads TGCGCCAGCAGCTCCAACCTAAGACTAGCGGGAGGTGAGACCCAGTACTTC.

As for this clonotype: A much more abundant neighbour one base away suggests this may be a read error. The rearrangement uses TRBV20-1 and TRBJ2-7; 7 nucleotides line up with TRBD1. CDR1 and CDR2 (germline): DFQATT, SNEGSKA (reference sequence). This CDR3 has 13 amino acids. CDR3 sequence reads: CSTRGPNSYEQYF. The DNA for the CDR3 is TGCAGTACTAGGGGGCCGAATAGCTACGAGCAGTACTTC.

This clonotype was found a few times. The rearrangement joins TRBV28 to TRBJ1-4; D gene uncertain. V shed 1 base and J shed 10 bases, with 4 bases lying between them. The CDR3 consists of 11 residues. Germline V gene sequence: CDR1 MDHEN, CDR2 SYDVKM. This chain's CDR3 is CASSLSGKLFF. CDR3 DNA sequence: TGTGCCAGCAGTTTATCTGGAAAACTGTTTTTT.

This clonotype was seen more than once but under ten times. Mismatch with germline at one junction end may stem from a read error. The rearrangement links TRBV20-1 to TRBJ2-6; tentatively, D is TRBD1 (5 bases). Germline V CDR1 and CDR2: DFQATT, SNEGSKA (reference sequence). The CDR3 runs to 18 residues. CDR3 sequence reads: CSALPRVYLFSGANVPTF. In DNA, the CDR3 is TGCAGTGCCCTACCCCGGGTCTACCTCTTTTCTGGGGCCAACGTCCCGACTTTC.

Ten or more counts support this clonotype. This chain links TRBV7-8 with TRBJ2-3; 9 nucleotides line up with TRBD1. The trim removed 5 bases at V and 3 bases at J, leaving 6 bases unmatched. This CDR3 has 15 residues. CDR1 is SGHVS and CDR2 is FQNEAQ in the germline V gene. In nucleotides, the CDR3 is TGTGCCAGCAGCCCGGGGACAGGGACAACAGATACGCAGTATTTT. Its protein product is CASSPGTGTTDTQYF.

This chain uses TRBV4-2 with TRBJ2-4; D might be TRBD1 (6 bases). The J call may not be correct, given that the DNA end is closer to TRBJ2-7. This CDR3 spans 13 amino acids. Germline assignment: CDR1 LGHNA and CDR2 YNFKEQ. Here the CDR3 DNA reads TGTGCCAGCAGCCAGTCAGGGGTCTACGAGCAGTACTTC. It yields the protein CASSQSGVYEQYF.

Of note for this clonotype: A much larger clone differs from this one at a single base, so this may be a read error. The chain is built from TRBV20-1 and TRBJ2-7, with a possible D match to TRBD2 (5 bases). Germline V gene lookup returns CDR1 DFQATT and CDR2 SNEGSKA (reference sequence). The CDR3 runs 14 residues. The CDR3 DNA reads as TGCAGTACTAGAGATCCCCGACAAGACTACGAGCAGTACTTC. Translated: CSTRDPRQDYEQYF.

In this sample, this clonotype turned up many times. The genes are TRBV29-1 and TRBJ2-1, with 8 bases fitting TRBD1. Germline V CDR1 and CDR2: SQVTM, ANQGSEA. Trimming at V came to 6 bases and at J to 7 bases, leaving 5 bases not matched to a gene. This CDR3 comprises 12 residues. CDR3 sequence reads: CSVDRGSNEQFF. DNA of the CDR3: TGCAGCGTCGACAGGGGCAGTAATGAGCAGTTCTTC.

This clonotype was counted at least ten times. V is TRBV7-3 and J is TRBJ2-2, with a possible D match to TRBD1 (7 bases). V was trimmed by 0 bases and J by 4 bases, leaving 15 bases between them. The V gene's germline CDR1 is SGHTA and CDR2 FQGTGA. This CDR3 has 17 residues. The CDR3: CASSLTVEGARTGELFF. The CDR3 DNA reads TGTGCCAGCAGCTTAACGGTGGAGGGGGCGCGCACCGGGGAGCTGTTTTTT.

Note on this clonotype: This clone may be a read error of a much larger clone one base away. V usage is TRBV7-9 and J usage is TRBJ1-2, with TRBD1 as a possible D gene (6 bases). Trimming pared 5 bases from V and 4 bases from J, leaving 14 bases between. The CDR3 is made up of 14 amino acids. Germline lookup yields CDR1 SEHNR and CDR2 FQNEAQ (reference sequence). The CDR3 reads CASSQEGVVYGYTF. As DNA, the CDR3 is TGTGCCAGCAGCCAGGAGGGGGTAGTCTATGGCTACACCTTC.

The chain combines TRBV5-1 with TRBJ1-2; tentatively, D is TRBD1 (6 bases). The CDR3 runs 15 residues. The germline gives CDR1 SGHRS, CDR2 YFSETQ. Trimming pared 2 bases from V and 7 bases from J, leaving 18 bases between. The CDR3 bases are TGCGCCAGCAGCTTTGCTGGGACATTTAGTTTTGGCTACACCTTC. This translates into CASSFAGTFSFGYTF.

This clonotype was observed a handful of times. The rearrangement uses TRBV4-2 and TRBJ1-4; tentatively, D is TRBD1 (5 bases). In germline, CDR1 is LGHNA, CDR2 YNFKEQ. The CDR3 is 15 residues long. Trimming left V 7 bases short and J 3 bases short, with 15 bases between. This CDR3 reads CASTHGGGANEKLFF. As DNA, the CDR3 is TGTGCCAGCACCCATGGTGGGGGGGCTAATGAAAAACTGTTTTTT.

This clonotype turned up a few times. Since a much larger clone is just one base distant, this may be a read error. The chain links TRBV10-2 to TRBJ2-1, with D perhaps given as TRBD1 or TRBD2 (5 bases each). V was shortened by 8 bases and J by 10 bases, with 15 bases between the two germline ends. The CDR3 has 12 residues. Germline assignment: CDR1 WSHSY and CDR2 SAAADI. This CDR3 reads CASRQGDYEQFF. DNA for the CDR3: TGCGCCAGCCGCCAGGGCGACTACGAGCAGTTCTTC.

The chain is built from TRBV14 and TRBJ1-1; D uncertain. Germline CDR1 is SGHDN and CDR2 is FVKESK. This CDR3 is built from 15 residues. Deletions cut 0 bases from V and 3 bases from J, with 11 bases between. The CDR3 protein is CASSQDPRGYTEAFF. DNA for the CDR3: TGTGCCAGCAGCCAAGATCCCCGGGGTTACACTGAAGCTTTCTTT. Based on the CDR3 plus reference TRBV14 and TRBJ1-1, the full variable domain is EAGVTQFPSHSVIEKGQTVTLRCDPISGHDNLYWYRRVMGKEIKFLLHFVKESKQDESGMPNNRFLAERTGGTYSTLKVQPAELEDSGVYFCASSQDPRGYTEAFFGQGTRLTVV.

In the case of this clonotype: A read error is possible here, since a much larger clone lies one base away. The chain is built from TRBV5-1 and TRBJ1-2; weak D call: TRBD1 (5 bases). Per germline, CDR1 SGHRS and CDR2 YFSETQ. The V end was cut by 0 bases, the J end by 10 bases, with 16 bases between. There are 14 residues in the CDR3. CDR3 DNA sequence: TGCGCCAGCAGCTTGGAAGGAGGGGCCTCTGACTACACCTTC. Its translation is CASSLEGGASDYTF.

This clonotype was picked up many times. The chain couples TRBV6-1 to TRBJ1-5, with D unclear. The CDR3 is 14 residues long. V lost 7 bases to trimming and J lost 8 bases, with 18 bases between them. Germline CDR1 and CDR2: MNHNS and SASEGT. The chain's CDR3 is CASNRVSGLEPQHF. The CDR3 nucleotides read TGTGCCAGCAATCGGGTATCGGGTTTGGAGCCCCAGCATTTT.

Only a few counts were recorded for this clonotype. The CDR3 loop reads CASSYSGLAGEEQYF. As DNA, the CDR3 is TGTGCCAGCAGCTATTCGGGACTAGCGGGGGAGGAGCAGTACTTC. The gene calls are TRBV7-9 and TRBJ2-5, with 14 bases matching TRBD2. This CDR3 is built from 15 residues. Germline V lookup: CDR1 SEHNR, CDR2 FQNEAQ (reference sequence). The V gene end was trimmed by 4 bases and the J gene end by 11 bases; junction bases not matched to a gene: 9.

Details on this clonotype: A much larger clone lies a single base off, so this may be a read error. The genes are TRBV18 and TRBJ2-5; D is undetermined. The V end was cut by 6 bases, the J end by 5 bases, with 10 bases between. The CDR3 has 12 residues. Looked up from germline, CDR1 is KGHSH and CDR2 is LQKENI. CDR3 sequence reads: CASSRVRETQYF. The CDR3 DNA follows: TGTGCCAGCTCGCGCGTGCGGGAGACCCAGTACTTC. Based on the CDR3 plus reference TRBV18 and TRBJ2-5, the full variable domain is NAGVMQNPRHLVRRRGQEARLRCSPMKGHSHVYWYRQLPEEGLKFMVYLQKENIIDESGMPKERFSAEFPKEGPSILRIQQVVRGDSAAYFCASSRVRETQYFGPGTRLLVL.

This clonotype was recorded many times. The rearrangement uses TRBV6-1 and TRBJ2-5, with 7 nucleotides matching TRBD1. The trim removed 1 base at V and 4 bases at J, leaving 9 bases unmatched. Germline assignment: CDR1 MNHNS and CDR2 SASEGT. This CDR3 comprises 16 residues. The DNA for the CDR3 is TGTGCCAGCAGTGAAGAAACGGGCAGGGGGACAGAGACCCAGTACTTC. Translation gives CASSEETGRGTETQYF.

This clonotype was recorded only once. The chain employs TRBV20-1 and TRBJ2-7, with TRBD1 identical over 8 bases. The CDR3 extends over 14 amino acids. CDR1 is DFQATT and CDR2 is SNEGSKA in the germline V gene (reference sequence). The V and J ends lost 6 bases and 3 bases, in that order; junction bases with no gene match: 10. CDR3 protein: CSASSGQVIYEQYF. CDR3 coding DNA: TGCAGTGCCAGCTCGGGACAGGTGATCTACGAGCAGTACTTC.